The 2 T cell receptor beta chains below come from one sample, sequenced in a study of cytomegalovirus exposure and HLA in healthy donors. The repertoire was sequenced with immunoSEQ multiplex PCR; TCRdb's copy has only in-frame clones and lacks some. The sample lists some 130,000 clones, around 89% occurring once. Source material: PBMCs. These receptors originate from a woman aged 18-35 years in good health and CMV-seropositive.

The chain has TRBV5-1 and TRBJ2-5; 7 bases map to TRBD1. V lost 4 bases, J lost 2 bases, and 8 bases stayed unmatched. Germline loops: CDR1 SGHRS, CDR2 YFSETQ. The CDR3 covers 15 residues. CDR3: CASSAHTGAQETQYF. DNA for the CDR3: TGCGCCAGCAGCGCTCATACAGGGGCGCAAGAGACCCAGTACTTC.

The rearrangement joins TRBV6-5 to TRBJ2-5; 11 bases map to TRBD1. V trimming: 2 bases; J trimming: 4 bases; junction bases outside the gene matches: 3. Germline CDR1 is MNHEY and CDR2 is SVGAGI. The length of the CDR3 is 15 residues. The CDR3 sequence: CASSYGDRGSETQYF. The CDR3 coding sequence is TGTGCCAGCAGTTACGGGGACAGGGGGTCAGAGACCCAGTACTTC.